The clone carrying this T cell receptor beta chain was detected a few times. What it binds is unknown. This sample was included in a study of immune cell composition in non-small cell lung cancer. About the study: Histologic subtype was mainly adenocarcinoma or squamous cell carcinoma. Findings of the study overall: Overall clonality, unlike maximal tumour-associated clone frequency, did not predict TIL reactivity.

Template was genomic DNA from frozen, unsorted single-cell suspensions. Here immunoSEQ multiplex PCR was the method, and the copy in TCRdb shows in-frame clones only, minus some. This table holds 13,000 to 15,000 clones, roughly 68% found once. Sequences were obtained from lung tumor tissue. This sequence originates from a human donor with non-small cell lung cancer.

The CDR3 DNA reads as TGTGCCAGCAGTGAAGCGCTCACTAGGCTCCAGTTCTTC. Translation gives CASSEALTRLQFF. The chain employs TRBV6-1 and TRBJ2-1; possible D gene TRBD2, 5 bases. The germline CDR1 and CDR2 sequences are MNHNS and SASEGT. The V end lost 0 bases, the J end lost 13 bases, and 13 bases lay between the germline ends. The CDR3 has 13 amino acids.